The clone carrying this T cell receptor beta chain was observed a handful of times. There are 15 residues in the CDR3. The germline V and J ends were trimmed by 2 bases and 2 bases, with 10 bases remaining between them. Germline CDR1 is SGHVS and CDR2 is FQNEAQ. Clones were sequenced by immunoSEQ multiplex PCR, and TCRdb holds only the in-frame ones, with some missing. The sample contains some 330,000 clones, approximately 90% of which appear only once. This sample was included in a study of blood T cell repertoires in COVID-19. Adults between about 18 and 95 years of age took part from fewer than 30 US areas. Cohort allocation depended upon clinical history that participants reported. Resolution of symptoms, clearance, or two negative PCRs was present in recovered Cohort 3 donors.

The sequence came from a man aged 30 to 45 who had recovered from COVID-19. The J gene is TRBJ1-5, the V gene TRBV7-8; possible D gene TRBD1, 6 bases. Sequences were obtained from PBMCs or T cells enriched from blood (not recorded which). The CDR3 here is CASSLTPGGNQPQHF. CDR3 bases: TGTGCCAGCAGCTTAACGCCAGGGGGCAATCAGCCCCAGCATTTT. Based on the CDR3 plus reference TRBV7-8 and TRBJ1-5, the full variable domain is GAGVSQSPRYKVAKRGQDVALRCDPISGHVSLFWYQQALGQGPEFLTYFQNEAQLDKSGLPSDRFFAERPEGSVSTLKIQRTQQEDSAVYLCASSLTPGGNQPQHFGDGTRLSIL.